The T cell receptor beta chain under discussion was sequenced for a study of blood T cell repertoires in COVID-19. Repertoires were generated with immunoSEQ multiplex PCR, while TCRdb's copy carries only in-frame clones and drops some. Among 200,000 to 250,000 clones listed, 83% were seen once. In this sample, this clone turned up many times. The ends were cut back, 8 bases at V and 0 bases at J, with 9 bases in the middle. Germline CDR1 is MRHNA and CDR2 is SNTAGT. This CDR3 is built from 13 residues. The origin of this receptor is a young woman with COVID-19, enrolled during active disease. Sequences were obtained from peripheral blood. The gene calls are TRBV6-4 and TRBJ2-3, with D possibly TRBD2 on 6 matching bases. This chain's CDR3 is CASGAGSTDTQYF. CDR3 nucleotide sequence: TGTGCCAGCGGCGCGGGAAGCACAGATACGCAGTATTTT.